Following are 11 T cell receptor beta chains from one sample sequenced in a study of T-cell reconstitution after alpha-beta-depleted transplantation in children. Unique molecular identifiers featured in how the TCRbeta library was prepared. A single record per CDR3 protein comes from TCRdb applying MiXCR to the PCR reads. The sample carries around 680,000 distinct CDR3 sequences, around 17% recorded once. Sequenced material: PBMCs from the stem cell graft donor, taken from the stem cell graft. Receptors were obtained from a human donor who donated a stem cell graft to a child with acute myeloid leukemia.

This clonotype was counted ten times or more. V usage is TRBV5-1 and J usage is TRBJ2-1; a weak D match, TRBD1 (5 bases). The CDR3 extends over 15 amino acids. Deletions cut 0 bases from V and 4 bases from J, with 11 bases between. The germline gives CDR1 SGHRS, CDR2 YFSETQ. The CDR3 DNA sequence: TGCGCCAGCAGCTTGGAAAGGGGTGTTTACAATGAGCAGTTCTTC. Amino acid sequence: CASSLERGVYNEQFF.

This clonotype appeared many times. The rearrangement links TRBV20-1 to TRBJ2-7; 9 bases fit TRBD1. The CDR3 contains 16 residues. Germline-derived CDR1 and CDR2 are DFQATT and SNEGSKA (reference sequence). V trimming: 4 bases; J trimming: 4 bases; junction bases outside the gene matches: 14. CDR3 residues: CSATPGGGQGGYEQYF. CDR3 in DNA: TGCAGTGCTACCCCCGGTGGGGGACAGGGCGGATACGAGCAGTACTTC.

The V and J genes are TRBV13 and TRBJ2-6; D is undetermined. The germline CDR1 and CDR2 sequences are PRHDT and FYEKMQ (reference sequence). V was clipped by 5 bases and J by 0 bases, with 8 bases between them. CDR3 length: 15 residues. DNA of the CDR3: TGTGCCAGCAGCGCCATCAGCTCTGGGGCCAACGTCCTGACTTTC. Protein product: CASSAISSGANVLTF. Variable domain in full (rest from reference TRBV13 and TRBJ2-6): AAGVIQSPRHLIKEKRETATLKCYPIPRHDTVYWYQQGPGQDPQFLISFYEKMQSDKGSIPDRFSAQQFSDYHSELNMSSLELGDSALYFCASSAISSGANVLTFGAGSRLTVL.

V is TRBV5-1 and J is TRBJ2-3; D is unresolved. The CDR3 loop spans 16 amino acids. The germline V gene encodes CDR1 SGHRS and CDR2 YFSETQ. Between the trimmed V and J ends, which lost 0 bases and 2 bases, there was a span of 13 bases. The CDR3 reads CASSLEGGEVTDTQYF. CDR3 bases: TGCGCCAGCAGCTTGGAGGGTGGGGAAGTCACAGATACGCAGTATTTT.

This clonotype has a count of ten or more. This chain uses TRBV5-6 with TRBJ2-1, with 7 positions matching TRBD1. V lost 0 bases, J lost 4 bases, and 7 bases stayed unmatched. Germline V gene lookup returns CDR1 SGHDT and CDR2 YYEEEE. The CDR3 spans 16 residues. For the CDR3, the DNA is TGTGCCAGCAGCTTGGGCCGGGACAGTGGGTACAATGAGCAGTTCTTC. It codes for CASSLGRDSGYNEQFF.

On this clonotype itself: One end of the junction varies from germline; a read error may be responsible. The chain joins TRBV11-3 to TRBJ2-1; perhaps TRBD2 as D (6 bases). Germline-derived CDR1 and CDR2 are SGHNT and YENEEA. The CDR3 extends over 15 amino acids. Written as DNA, the CDR3 is TGTGCCAGCAGCCCTGGGGGGAGTCTAGACAATGGGCAGTTCTTC. It is translated as CASSPGGSLDNGQFF.

This clonotype was seen only a few times. V and J are TRBV7-3 and TRBJ2-3; the D call may be TRBD1 or TRBD2 (5 bases each). Germline V gene data show CDR1 as SGHTA and CDR2 as FQGTGA. The CDR3 loop spans 14 amino acids. V was cut by 5 bases and J by 2 bases, with 11 bases left in between. Here the CDR3 reads CASSPSGPTDTQYF. For the CDR3, the DNA is TGTGCCAGCAGCCCCTCGGGGCCCACAGATACGCAGTATTTT.

Note on this clonotype: A much more abundant neighbour one base away suggests this may be a read error. The CDR3 region is CASSRDRGSYDQYV. The CDR3 nucleotides are TGTGCCAGCTCACGCGACAGGGGAAGTTACGACCAGTACGTC. This rearrangement joins TRBV18 to TRBJ2-7, with TRBD1 matching over 8 bases. The length of the CDR3 is 14 residues. Germline V lookup: CDR1 KGHSH, CDR2 LQKENI.

There are a few counts of this clonotype. The V gene is TRBV6-5, the J gene TRBJ1-6, with 9 nucleotides matching TRBD1. The CDR3 has 15 amino acids. The germline gives CDR1 MNHEY, CDR2 SVGAGI. The ends lost 5 bases at V and 8 bases at J; junction bases unmatched: 7. CDR3 sequence reads: CASSTTTGGDSPLHF. For the CDR3, the DNA is TGTGCCAGCAGTACAACTACAGGGGGCGATTCACCCCTCCACTTT.

In this sample, this clonotype turned up a few times. A much larger clone lies a single base off, so this may be a read error. The V gene is TRBV20-1, the J gene TRBJ1-2; D ambiguous. This CDR3 contains 14 residues. V lost 5 bases and J lost 8, with 21 bases in between. Germline V lookup: CDR1 DFQATT, CDR2 SNEGSKA (reference sequence). The CDR3, as DNA: TGCAGTGCTCGGACCTCATTCAGCCGGGAGGGCTACACCTTC. It specifies CSARTSFSREGYTF.

This clonotype came up a few times. This chain joins TRBV4-3 and TRBJ2-2, with no clear D. The V end lost 1 base, the J end lost 2 bases, and 8 bases lay between the germline ends. The CDR3 totals 15 residues. Germline assignment: CDR1 LGHNA and CDR2 YSLEER. The CDR3 loop reads CASSQVIINTGELFF. CDR3 sequence (DNA): TGCGCCAGCAGCCAAGTAATTATAAACACCGGGGAGCTGTTTTTT.